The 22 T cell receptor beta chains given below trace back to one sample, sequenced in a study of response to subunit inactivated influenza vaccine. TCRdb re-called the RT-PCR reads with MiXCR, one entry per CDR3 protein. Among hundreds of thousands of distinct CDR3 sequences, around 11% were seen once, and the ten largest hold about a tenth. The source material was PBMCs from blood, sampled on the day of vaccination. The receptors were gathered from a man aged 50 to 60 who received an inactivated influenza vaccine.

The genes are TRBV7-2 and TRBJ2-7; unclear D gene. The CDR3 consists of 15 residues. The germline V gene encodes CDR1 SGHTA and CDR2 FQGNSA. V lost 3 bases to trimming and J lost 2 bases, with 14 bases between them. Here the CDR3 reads CASSLANGRTYEQYF. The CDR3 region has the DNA TGTGCCAGCAGCTTGGCCAATGGCAGGACCTACGAGCAGTACTTC.

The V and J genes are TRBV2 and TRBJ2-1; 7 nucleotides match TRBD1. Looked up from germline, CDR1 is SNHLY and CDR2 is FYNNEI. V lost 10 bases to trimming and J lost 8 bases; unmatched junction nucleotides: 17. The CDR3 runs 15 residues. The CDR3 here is CATSRPTGVGHEQFF. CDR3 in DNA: TGTGCCACCTCGAGACCTACAGGGGTAGGCCATGAGCAGTTCTTC.

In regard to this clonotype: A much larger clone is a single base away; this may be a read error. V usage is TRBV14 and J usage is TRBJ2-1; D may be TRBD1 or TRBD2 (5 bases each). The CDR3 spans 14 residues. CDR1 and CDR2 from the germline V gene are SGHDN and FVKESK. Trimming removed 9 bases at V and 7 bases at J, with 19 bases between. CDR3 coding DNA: TGTGCCAGAAGTTCTATCGGGACGGGGAATGAGCAGTTCTTC. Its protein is CARSSIGTGNEQFF.

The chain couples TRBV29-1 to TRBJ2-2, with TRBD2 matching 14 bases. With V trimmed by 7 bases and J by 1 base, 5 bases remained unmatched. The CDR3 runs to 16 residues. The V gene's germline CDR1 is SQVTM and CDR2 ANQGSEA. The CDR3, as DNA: TGCAGCGCCGCTGGGACTAGCGGGGGGAACACCGGGGAGCTGTTTTTT. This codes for CSAAGTSGGNTGELFF.

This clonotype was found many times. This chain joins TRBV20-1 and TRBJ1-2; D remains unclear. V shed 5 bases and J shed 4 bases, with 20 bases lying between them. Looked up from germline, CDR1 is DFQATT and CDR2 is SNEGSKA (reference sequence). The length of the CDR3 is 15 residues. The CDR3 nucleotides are TGCAGTGCTTCCAGGACTCATTTGGCGATCTATGGCTACACCTTC. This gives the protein CSASRTHLAIYGYTF.

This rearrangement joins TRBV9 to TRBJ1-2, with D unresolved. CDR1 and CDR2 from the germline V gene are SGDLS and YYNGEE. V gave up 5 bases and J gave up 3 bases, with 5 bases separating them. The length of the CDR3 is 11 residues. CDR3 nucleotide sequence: TGTGCCAGCAGGGCGGACTATGGCTACACCTTC. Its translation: CASRADYGYTF.

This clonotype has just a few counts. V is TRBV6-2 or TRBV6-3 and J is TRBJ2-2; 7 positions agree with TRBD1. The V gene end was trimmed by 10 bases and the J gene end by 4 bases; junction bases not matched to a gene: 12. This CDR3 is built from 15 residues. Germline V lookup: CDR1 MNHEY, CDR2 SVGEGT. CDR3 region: CATTPPGQITGELFF. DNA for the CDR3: TGTGCCACCACCCCCCCGGGACAGATCACCGGGGAGCTGTTTTTT.

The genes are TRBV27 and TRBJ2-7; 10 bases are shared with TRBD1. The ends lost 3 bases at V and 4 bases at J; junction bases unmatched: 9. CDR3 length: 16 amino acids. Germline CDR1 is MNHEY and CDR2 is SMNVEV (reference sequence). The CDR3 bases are TGTGCCAGCAGTTTTATCGGGCGACAGGGGGCTTACGAGCAGTACTTC. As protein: CASSFIGRQGAYEQYF.

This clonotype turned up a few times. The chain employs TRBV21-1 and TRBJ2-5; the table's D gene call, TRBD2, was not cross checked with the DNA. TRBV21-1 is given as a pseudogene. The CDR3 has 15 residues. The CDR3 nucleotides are TGTGCCAGCAGCGGAACCTGGGACGGAGGGGAGACCCAGTACTTC. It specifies CASSGTWDGGETQYF.

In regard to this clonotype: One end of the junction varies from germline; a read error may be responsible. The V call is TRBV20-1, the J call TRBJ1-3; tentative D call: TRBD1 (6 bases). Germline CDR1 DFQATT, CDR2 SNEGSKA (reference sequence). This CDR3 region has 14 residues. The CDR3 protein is CSARGQSSGNTIYF. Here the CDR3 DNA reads TGCAGTGCGAGAGGACAGAGCTCTGGAAACACCATATATTTT.

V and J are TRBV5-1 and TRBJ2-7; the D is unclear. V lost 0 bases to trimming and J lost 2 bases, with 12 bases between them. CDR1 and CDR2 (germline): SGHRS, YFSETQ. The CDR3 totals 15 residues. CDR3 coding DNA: TGCGCCAGCAGCTTGGAATCCGGACCTCCCTACGAGCAGTACTTC. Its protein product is CASSLESGPPYEQYF.

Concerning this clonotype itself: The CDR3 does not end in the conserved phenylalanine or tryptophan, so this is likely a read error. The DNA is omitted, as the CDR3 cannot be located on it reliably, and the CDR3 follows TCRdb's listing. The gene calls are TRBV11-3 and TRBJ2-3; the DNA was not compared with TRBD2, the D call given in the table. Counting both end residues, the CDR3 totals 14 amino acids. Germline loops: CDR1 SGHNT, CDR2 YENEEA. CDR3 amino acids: CASRAGTSGGPVYL.

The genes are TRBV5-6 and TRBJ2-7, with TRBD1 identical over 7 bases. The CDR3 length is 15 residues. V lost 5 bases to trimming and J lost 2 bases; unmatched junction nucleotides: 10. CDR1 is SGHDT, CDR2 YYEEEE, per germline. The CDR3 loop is CASSQKGRGTYEQYF. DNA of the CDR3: TGTGCCAGCAGTCAAAAGGGCAGGGGGACCTACGAGCAGTACTTC.

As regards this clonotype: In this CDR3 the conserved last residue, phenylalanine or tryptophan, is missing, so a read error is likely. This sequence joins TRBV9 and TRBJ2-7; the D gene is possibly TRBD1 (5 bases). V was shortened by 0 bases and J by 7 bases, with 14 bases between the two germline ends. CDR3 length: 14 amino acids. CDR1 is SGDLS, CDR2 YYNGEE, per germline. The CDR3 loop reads CASSVGRVMGEQYY. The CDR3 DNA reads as TGTGCCAGCAGCGTAGGCAGGGTGATGGGAGAGCAGTACTAT.

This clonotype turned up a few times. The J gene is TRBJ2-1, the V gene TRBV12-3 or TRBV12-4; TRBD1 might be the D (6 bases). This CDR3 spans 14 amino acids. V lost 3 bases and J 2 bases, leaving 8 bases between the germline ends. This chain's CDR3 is CASSFDRPYNEQFF. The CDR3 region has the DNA TGTGCCAGCAGTTTCGACAGGCCCTACAATGAGCAGTTCTTC.

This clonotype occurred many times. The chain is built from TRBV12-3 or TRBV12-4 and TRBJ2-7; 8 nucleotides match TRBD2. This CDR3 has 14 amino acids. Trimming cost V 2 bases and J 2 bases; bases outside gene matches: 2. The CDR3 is CASSLPGGAYEQYF. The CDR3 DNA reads TGTGCCAGCAGTTTACCCGGGGGGGCCTACGAGCAGTACTTC.

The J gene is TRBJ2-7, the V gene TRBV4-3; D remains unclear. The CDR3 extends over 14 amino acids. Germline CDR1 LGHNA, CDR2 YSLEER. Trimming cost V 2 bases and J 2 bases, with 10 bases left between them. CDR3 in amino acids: CASSQRLGTYEQYF. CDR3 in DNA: TGCGCCAGCAGCCAAAGGCTAGGTACCTACGAGCAGTACTTC.

In DNA, the CDR3 is TGCAGCGCATGGAGGGGGCTGAACACTGAAGCTTTCTTT. Its translation is CSAWRGLNTEAFF. This chain connects TRBV29-1 to TRBJ1-1; 7 bases align to TRBD1. The germline gives CDR1 SQVTM, CDR2 ANQGSEA. The CDR3 consists of 13 residues. Trimming took 7 bases from V and 0 from J; bases not matched to a gene: 5.

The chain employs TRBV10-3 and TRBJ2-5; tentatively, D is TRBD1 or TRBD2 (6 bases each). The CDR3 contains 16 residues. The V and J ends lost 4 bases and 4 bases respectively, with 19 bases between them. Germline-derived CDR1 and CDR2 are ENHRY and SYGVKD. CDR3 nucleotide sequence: TGTGCCATCAGTGGAGGACAGAGGGGGGCCGCAGAGACCCAGTACTTC. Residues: CAISGGQRGAAETQYF.

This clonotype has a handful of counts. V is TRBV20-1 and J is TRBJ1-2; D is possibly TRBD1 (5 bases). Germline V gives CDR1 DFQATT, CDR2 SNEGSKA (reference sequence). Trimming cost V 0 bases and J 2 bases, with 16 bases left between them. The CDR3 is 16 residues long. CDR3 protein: CSARDGHRLTNYGYTF. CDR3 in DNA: TGCAGTGCTAGAGATGGACACAGGCTGACGAACTATGGCTACACCTTC.

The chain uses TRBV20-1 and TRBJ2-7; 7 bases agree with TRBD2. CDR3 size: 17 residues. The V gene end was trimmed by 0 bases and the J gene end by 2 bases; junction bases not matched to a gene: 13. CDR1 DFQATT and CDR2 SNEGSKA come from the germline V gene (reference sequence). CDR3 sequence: CSARDLSGGGGTYEQYF. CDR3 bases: TGCAGTGCTAGAGATCTTTCGGGGGGAGGAGGGACCTACGAGCAGTACTTC.

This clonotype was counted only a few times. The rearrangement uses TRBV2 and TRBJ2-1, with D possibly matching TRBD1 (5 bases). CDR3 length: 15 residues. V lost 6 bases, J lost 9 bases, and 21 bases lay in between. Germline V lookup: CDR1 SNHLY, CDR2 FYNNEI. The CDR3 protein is CASRDRARPIGEQFF. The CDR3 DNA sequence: TGTGCCAGCAGAGACAGAGCCCGCCCGATTGGTGAGCAGTTCTTC.